What follows describes a single TCR beta chain. Its antigen is as yet unknown. The template was RNA from unsorted bulk tissue. Three rounds of nested PCR, following a modified ARM-PCR protocol, produced the TCRbeta library. TCRdb used MiXCR to reprocess the multiplex PCR reads, holding one entry per CDR3 protein. The table lists over 85,000 distinct CDR3 sequences, 84% of them singletons, with approximately 22% in the top ten. This specimen belongs to a study of tumor and adjacent non-tumor tissue in lung cancer. Overall study context: Stage I to III disease affected roughly 10 men and 5 women aged roughly 31 to 80.

Study observations and caveats: Top 100 clones took a larger repertoire share in normal lung.

The material sequenced was lung tumor tissue. The TCR was taken from a man aged 65 to 79 with non-small cell lung cancer.

The CDR3: CASSGTGQEYEQYF. DNA of the CDR3: TGCGCCAGCAGCGGGACCGGACAGGAGTACGAGCAGTACTTC. The chain employs TRBV5-1 and TRBJ2-7; 7 bases line up with TRBD1. From germline, CDR1 is SGHRS and CDR2 YFSETQ. Trimming at V came to 4 bases and at J to 4 bases, leaving 8 bases not matched to a gene. The CDR3 consists of 14 residues.